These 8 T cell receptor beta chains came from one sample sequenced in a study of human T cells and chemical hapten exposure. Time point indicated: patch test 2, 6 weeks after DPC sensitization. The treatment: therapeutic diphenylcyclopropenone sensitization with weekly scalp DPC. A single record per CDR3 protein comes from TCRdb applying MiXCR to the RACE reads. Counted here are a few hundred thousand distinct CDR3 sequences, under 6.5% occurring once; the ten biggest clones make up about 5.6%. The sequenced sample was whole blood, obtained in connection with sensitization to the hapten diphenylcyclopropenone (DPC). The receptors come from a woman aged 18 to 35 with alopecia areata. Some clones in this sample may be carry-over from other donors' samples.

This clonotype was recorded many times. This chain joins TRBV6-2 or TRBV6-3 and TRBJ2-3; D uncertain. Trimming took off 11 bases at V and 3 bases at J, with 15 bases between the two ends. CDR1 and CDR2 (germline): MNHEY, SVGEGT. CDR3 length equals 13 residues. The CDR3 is CAVSPAQTDTQYF. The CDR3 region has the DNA TGTGCCGTATCCCCAGCTCAGACAGATACGCAGTATTTT.

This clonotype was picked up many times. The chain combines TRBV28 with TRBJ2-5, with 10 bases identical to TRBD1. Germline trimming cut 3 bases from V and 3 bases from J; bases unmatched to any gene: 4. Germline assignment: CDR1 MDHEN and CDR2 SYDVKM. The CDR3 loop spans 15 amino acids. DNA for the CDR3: TGTGCCAGCAGTTTTGGGGGACAGGGGAAAGAGACCCAGTACTTC. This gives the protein CASSFGGQGKETQYF. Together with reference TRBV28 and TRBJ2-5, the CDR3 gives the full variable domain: DVKVTQSSRYLVKRTGEKVFLECVQDMDHENMFWYRQDPGLGLRLIYFSYDVKMKEKGDIPEGYSVSREKKERFSLILESASTNQTSMYLCASSFGGQGKETQYFGPGTRLLVL.

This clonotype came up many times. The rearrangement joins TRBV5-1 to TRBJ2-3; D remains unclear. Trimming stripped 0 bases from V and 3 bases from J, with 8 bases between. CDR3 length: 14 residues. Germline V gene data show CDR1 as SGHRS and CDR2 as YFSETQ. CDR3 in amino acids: CASSLGEVTDTQYF. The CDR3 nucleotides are TGCGCCAGCAGCTTGGGCGAAGTAACAGATACGCAGTATTTT.

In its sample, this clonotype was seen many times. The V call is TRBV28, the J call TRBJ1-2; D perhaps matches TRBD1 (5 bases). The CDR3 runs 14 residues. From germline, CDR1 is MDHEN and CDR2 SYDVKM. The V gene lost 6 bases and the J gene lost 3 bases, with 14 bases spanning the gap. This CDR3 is CASSPTGGHYGYTF. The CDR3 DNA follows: TGTGCCAGCAGCCCAACCGGGGGACACTATGGCTACACCTTC.

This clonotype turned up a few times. This chain's CDR3 is CATQELGTPGKTQYF. CDR3 in DNA: TGTGCCACCCAAGAACTAGGGACCCCCGGAAAGACCCAGTACTTC. V and J are TRBV7-2 and TRBJ2-5; D is perhaps TRBD1 or TRBD2 (5 bases each). CDR1 SGHTA and CDR2 FQGNSA come from the germline V gene. This CDR3 has 15 residues. V lost 10 bases, J lost 6 bases, and 24 bases lay in between.

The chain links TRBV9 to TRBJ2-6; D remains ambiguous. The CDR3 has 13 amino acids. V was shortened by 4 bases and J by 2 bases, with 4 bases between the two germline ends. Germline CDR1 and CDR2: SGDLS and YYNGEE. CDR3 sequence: CASSSPGANVLTF. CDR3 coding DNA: TGTGCCAGCAGCTCCCCTGGGGCCAACGTCCTGACTTTC.

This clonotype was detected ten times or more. The CDR3 DNA reads as TGTGCCAGCAGCCAAATCCGCGACTACAATGAGCAGTTCTTC. Amino acid sequence: CASSQIRDYNEQFF. The genes are TRBV7-2 and TRBJ2-1, with no clear D. The CDR3 runs to 14 residues. V shed 5 bases and J shed 3 bases, with 11 bases lying between them. Germline assignment: CDR1 SGHTA and CDR2 FQGNSA. The variable domain in full, completed from reference TRBV7-2 and TRBJ2-1, reads GAGVSQSPSNKVTEKGKDVELRCDPISGHTALYWYRQSLGQGLEFLIYFQGNSAPDKSGLPSDRFSAERTGGSVSTLTIQRTQQEDSAVYLCASSQIRDYNEQFFGPGTRLTVL.

The CDR3 loop reads CASSPPPNLGQPQHF. The CDR3 DNA reads as TGTGCCAGCAGTCCCCCACCAAACCTGGGTCAGCCCCAGCATTTT. The chain couples TRBV28 to TRBJ1-5; no firm D call. This CDR3 is built from 15 residues. V shed 5 bases and J shed 6 bases, with 17 bases lying between them. Germline V lookup: CDR1 MDHEN, CDR2 SYDVKM.